The present TCR beta chain was sequenced within a study of siplizumab effects on memory and regulatory T cells. Study-level results: Roughly 80-96% of proliferating CD4+ or CD8+ clones lacked an assignable naive or memory phenotype. Controls had approximately 25% Treg-derived mappable alloreactive CD4+ clones on average, versus approximately 70% with siplizumab. Greater diversity than memory cells seemed evident in naive T cells, which also appeared to be major alloresponse contributors.

Turning to this clone: The antigen remains undetermined.

Around 100,000 TCR templates underwent assay in each sample. Method: immunoSEQ multiplex PCR; TCRdb's copy keeps in-frame clones and lacks some. The data show approximately 84,000 clones, 95% seen once. The CDR3 has 16 amino acids. Looked up from germline, CDR1 is MNHEY and CDR2 is SMNVEV (reference sequence). Deletions cut 2 bases from V and 1 base from J, with 15 bases between. This TCR was sampled from a human donor in good health. Sequencing input: CD8+ T cells sorted from blood. This sequence joins TRBV27 and TRBJ2-7, with D possibly TRBD1 on 5 matching bases. This chain's CDR3 is CASSLRAGDSSYEQYF. The CDR3 DNA follows: TGTGCCAGCAGTTTAAGGGCAGGAGACAGTTCCTACGAGCAGTACTTC.